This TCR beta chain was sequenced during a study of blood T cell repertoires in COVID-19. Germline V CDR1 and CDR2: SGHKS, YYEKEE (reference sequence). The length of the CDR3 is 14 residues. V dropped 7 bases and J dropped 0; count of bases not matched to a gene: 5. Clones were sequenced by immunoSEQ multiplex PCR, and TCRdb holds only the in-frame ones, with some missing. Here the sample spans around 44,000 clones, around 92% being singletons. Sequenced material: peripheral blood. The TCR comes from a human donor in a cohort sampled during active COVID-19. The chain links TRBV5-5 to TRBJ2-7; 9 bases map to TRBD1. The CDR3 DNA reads TGTGCCAGCTCCGGACAGGGGAGCTCCTACGAGCAGTACTTC. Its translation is CASSGQGSSYEQYF.